This T cell receptor beta chain was sequenced for a study of blood T cell repertoires in COVID-19. Study in general: Some COVID-19 samples were acute and others convalescent; all came from the United States, Italy and Spain.

CDR1 and CDR2 (germline): ENHRY, SYGVKD. V shed 6 bases, J shed 0 bases, and the junction held 4 bases outside the gene matches. This CDR3 has 15 residues. Original data processing: Estimated nucleated cell counts came from reference gene primer amplification. TCRdb's copy holds only in-frame clones and misses some; the assay was immunoSEQ multiplex PCR. V, J and clone size are taken as reported in that table, and D and trimming were inferred from the DNA itself. The sample gives about 29,000 clones, more than 70% of which show up once; over 3.5% is in the top ten. This TCR was recovered from a human donor in a cohort sampled during active COVID-19. Input material: peripheral blood. The rearrangement joins TRBV10-3 to TRBJ1-3; TRBD1 matches at 8 bases. The CDR3 loop is CAISPQGVSGNTIYF. CDR3 sequence (DNA): TGTGCCATCAGCCCACAGGGGGTCTCTGGAAACACCATATATTTT.